This T cell receptor (beta chain) stems from a study of T cell responses to AZD1222 COVID-19 vaccine. Study-level background: Pooling covered second doses at about 4 or about 12 weeks. Overall study findings and caveats: Receipt of two AZD1222 doses was followed by a rise in Spike-specific TCR breadth and depth. Spike-wide coverage was observed for vaccine-associated CD4 TCRs, with dominant responses at 160-218 and 743-854. Sampling captured repertoires only after the peak T cell response.

The V gene lost 2 bases and the J gene lost 0 bases, with 7 bases spanning the gap. CDR3 length equals 15 residues. Germline V gene data show CDR1 as MNHEY and CDR2 as SVGEGT. A remark on this clone: No antigen is known for it.

Here immunoSEQ multiplex PCR was the method, and the copy in TCRdb shows in-frame clones only, minus some. Of 100,000 or so clones listed, about 87% are singletons. The chain carries TRBV6-2 or TRBV6-3 and TRBJ2-2, with no clear D. This material consisted of peripheral blood, taken on day 0 of AZD1222 vaccination. The source is an adult in good health. CDR3 sequence (DNA): TGTGCCAGCAGTTACCCAACGTCGAACACCGGGGAGCTGTTTTTT. Its protein is CASSYPTSNTGELFF.